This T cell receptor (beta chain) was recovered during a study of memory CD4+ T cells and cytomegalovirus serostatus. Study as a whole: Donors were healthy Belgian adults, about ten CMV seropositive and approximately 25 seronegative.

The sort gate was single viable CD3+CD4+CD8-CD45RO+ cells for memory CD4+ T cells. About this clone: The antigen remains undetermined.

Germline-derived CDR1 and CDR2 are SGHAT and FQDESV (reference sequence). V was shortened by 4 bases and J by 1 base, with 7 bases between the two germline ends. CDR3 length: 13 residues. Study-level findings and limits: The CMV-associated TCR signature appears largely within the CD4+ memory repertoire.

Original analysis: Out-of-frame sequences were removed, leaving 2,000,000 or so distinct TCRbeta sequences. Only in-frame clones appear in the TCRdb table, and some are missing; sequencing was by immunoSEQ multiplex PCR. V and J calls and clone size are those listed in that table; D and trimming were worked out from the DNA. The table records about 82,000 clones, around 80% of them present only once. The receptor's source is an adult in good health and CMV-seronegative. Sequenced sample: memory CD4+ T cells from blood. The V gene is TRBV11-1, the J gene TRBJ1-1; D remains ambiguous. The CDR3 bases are TGTGCCAGCAGCTCCACAAGGAACACTGAAGCTTTCTTT. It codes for CASSSTRNTEAFF.